This is a list of T cell receptor beta chains from one sample in a study of CD8 T cells in Susac syndrome. In TCRdb, the immunoSEQ multiplex PCR reads were re-called with MiXCR into one record per CDR3 protein. The sample has 200,000 or so distinct CDR3 sequences; more than 90% are singletons. The sequencing input was CD4+ T cells from PBMCs. These receptors all come from a human donor with multiple sclerosis. CDR3s leave out the opening cysteine and the closing phenylalanine or tryptophan.

TRBV7-2	ASSLLAASNEQF
TRBV30	AWTPGLRNYGYT
TRBV25-1	ASSEYPGGTEAF
TRBV6-2/TRBV6-3	ASSYTSGDLSYEQY
TRBV27	ASSLTSGIYEQY
TRBV9	ASSVDPAGGQDTQY
TRBV20-1	SARQGTGGTEAF
TRBV10-3	AIRGDRVGNEQF
TRBV20-1	SARGTGVNYGYT
TRBV12-5	ASGWGGSHYEQF
TRBV4-2	ASSQAQRARSYGYT
TRBV15	ATSRDEGRETQY
TRBV5-4	ASSLFAGNNEQF
TRBV7-6	ASSLDRPLSNTEAF
TRBV15	ATSRDLGPNTEAF
TRBV15	ATSRDPLGGETQY
TRBV29-1	SGVPTGENLDTQY
TRBV6-5	ASSPDYGYT
TRBV2	ASKLPREQY
TRBV24-1	ATSQTGKANYGYT
TRBV19	ASRDRGVQPQH
TRBV29-1	SATRTGALSGNTIY
TRBV29-1	SGGSPTGELF
TRBV3-1	ASSQVEASMGELF
TRBV30	AWRLQGYMEAF
TRBV30	AWERGTDTQY
TRBV20-1	SAGDRVNTEAF
TRBV15	ATSRQGGIPYNEQF
TRBV12-3/TRBV12-4	ASSLGFWQGARNEQF
TRBV12-3/TRBV12-4	ASSDRRALHNEQF
TRBV4-1	ASSQLPGVFYGYT
TRBV5-4	ASSLGRGRGSPLH
TRBV3-1	ASSLGTGKSPGELF
TRBV11-2	ASSLNRETQY
TRBV7-2	ASSFQYEQY
TRBV12-3/TRBV12-4	ASSLADKTEAF
TRBV30	AWSVGDRGSLEQY
TRBV30	AWRRWGERTEKLF
TRBV20-1	SVGTGGWTGSPLH
TRBV29-1	SVASTDSYEQY
TRBV19	ASSRGWTSGGHTTDTQY
TRBV18	ASSSSGTGNYGYT
TRBV7-2	ASSIGPGSRDTQY
TRBV30	AWSTPLGFSNQPQH
TRBV3-1	ASSQVVGGQYQETQY
TRBV20-1	SASGSGGSTDTQY
TRBV15	ATSRDRIGDEQY
TRBV13	ASSHTQNYGYT
TRBV5-4	ASSGTTDTQY
TRBV25-1	ASSDLETQY
TRBV5-1	ASPQTVYSNQPQH
TRBV5-1	ASSLEPPNEQF
TRBV3-1	ASSQDSGPYGYT